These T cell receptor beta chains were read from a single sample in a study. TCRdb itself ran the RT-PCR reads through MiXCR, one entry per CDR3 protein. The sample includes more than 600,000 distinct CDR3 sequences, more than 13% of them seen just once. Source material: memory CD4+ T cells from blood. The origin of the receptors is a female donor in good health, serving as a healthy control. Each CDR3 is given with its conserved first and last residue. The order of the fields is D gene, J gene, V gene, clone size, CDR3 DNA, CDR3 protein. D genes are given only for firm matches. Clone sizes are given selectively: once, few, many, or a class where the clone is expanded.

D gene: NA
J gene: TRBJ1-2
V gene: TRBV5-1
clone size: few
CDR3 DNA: TGCGCCAGCAGCCCCCGGGCCACCTATGGCTACACCTTC
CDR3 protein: CASSPRATYGYTF

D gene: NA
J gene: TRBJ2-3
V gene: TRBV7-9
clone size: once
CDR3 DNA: TGTGCCAGCGCCCCCCTGGCAAGGCTGGGCGGCACAGATACGCAGTATTTT
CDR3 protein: CASAPLARLGGTDTQYF

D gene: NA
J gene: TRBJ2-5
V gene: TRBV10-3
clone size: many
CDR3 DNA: TGTGCCATCAGTGAGTCCCGGGACGGAAGGCAAGAGACCCAGTACTTC
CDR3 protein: CAISESRDGRQETQYF

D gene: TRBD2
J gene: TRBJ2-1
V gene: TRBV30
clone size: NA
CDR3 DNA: TGTGCCTGGAGCCCTAGCGGGAGAAGCAATGAGCAGTTCTTC
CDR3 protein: CAWSPSGRSNEQFF

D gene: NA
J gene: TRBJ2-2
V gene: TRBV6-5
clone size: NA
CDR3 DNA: TGTGCCAGCAGCCTGTTCGAAATCGGGGAGCTGTTTTTT
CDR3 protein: CASSLFEIGELFF

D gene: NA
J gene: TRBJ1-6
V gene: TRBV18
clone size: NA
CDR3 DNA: TGTGCCAGCTCAAATCAGGGAACACCCCTCCACTTT
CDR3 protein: CASSNQGTPLHF

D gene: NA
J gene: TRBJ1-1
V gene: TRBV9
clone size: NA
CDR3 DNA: TGTGCCAGCAGCGTAACCATGGATGTTCGTAACACTGAAGCTTTCTTT
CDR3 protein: CASSVTMDVRNTEAFF

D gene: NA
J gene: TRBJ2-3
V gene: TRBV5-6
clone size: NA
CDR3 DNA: TGTGCCAGCAGCCCCGAGTCTCCGGCAGATACGCAGTATTTT
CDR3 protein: CASSPESPADTQYF

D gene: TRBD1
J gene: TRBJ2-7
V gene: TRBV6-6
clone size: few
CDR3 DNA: TGTGCCAGCAGTTTCGATCGACAGGGCCCCTACGAGCAGTACTTC
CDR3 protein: CASSFDRQGPYEQYF

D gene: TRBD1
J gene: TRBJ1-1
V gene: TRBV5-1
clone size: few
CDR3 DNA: TGCGCCAGCAGCTTGGATGCGGGACAGGGGACTGAAGCTTTCTTT
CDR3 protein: CASSLDAGQGTEAFF

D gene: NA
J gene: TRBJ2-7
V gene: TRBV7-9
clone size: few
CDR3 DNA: TGTGCCAGCAGCCCTGGCAGTGGGCCCGGCGAGCAGTACTTC
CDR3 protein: CASSPGSGPGEQYF

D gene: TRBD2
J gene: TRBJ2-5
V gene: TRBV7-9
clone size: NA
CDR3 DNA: TGTGCCAGCGGGGGGGGAGGAGAGACCCAGTACTTC
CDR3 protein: CASGGGGETQYF

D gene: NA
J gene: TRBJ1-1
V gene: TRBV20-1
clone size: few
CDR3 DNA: TGCAGTGCCGCCCGACTTAGAAACGCTGAAGCTTTCTTT
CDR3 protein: CSAARLRNAEAFF

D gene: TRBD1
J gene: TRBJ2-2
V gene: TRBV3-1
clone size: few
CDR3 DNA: TGTGCCAGCAGCCAAGGTCCAGGGGGAAGGCGGCTGTTTTTT
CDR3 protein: CASSQGPGGRRLFF

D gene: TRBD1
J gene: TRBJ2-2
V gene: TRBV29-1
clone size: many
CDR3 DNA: TGCAGCGTTGCCCGACAGGGATCGAGCACCGGGGAGCTGTTTTTT
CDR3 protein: CSVARQGSSTGELFF

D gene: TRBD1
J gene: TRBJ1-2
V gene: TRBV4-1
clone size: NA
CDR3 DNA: TGCGCCAGCAGCCAAGCGTATGGACAGGGCGGCTATGGCTACACCTTC
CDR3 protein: CASSQAYGQGGYGYTF

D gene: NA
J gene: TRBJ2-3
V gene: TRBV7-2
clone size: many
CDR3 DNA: TGTGCCAGCAGCTTAGAACGGGCGGGACCTGCTACAGATACGCAGTATTTT
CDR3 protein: CASSLERAGPATDTQYF

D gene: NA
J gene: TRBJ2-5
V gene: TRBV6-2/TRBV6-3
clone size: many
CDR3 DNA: TGTGCCAGCAGATCGGACAGCGAAGAGACCCAGTACTTC
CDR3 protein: CASRSDSEETQYF

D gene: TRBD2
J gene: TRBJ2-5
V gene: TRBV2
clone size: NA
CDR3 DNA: TGTGCCAGCAGTGAAACTAGCGGGGGACAAGAGACCCAGTACTTC
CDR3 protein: CASSETSGGQETQYF

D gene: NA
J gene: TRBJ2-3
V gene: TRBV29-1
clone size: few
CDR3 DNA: TGCAGCGTTTACGACCTATACACAGATACGCAGTATTTT
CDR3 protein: CSVYDLYTDTQYF

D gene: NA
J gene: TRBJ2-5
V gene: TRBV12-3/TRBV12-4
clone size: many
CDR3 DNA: TGTGCCAGCAGTTATTCCAGACAGCCCCAAGAGACCCAGTACTTC
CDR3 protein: CASSYSRQPQETQYF

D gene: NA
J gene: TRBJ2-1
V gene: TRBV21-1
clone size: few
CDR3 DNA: TGTGCCAGCAGCAAAGGACTAGCGGGTGAATACAATGAGCAGTTCTTC
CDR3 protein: CASSKGLAGEYNEQFF

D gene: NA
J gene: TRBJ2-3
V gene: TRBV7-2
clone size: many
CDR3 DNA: TGTGCCAGCAGCTTACTTGGGATGGCGGATACGCAGTATTTT
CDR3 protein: CASSLLGMADTQYF

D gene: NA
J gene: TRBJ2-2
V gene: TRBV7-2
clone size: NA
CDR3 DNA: TGTGCCAGTAGTTCGCGGCCGAACACCGGGGAGCTGTTTTTT
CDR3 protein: CASSSRPNTGELFF

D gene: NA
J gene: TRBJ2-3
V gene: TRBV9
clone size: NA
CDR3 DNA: TGTGCCAGCAGCGTAGCTCCAGGGGCTCCTGGAGATACGCAGTATTTT
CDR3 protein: CASSVAPGAPGDTQYF

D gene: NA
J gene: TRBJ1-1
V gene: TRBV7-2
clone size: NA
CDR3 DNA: TGTGCCAGCAGCCTAAGCAGTGTCACAGGTACAACTGAAGCTTTCTTT
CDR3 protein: CASSLSSVTGTTEAFF

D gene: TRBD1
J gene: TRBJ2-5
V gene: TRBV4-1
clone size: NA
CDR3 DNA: TGCGCCAGCAGCCTATGGGGGACAGGGGGTTTCAACCGAGAGACCCAGTACTTC
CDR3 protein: CASSLWGTGGFNRETQYF

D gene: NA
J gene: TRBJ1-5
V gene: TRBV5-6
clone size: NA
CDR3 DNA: TGTGCCAGCAGCTGGGGCGGGGATGTGGGCAATCAGCCCCAGCATTTT
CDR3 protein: CASSWGGDVGNQPQHF

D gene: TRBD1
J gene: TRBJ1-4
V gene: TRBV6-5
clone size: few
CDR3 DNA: TGTGCCAGCAGTTGGGACAGTCTTGAAAAACTGTTTTTT
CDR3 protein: CASSWDSLEKLFF

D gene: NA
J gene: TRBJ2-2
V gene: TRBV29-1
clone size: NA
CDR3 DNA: TGCAGCGTTGCCCCCTCGAACACCGGGGAGCTGTTTTTT
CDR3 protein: CSVAPSNTGELFF

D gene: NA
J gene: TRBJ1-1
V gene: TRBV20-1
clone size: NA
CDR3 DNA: TGCAGTGCGAGTCCCAGGGGAACTGAAGCTTTCTTT
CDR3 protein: CSASPRGTEAFF